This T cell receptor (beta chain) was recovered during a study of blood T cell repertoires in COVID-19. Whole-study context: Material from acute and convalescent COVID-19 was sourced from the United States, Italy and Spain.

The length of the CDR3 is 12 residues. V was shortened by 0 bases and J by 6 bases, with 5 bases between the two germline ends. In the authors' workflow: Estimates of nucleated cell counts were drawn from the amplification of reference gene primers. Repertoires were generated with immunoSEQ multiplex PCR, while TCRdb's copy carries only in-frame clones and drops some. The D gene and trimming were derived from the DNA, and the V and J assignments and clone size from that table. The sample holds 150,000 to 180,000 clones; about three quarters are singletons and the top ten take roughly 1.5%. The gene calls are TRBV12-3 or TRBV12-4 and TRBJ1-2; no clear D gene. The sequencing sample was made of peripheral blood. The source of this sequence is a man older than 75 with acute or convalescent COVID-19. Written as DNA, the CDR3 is TGTGCCAGCAGTTTAGCGTCTGATGGCTACACCTTC. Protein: CASSLASDGYTF.